This T cell receptor (beta chain) was found in a study of blood T cell repertoires in COVID-19. Study-wide background: Specimens from acute and convalescent COVID-19 originated in the United States, Italy and Spain. Sample material is recorded as cDNA or gDNA derived from T cells, B-cell-depleted T cells, or PBMCs.

The germline V gene encodes CDR1 SGHTA and CDR2 FQGNSA. V lost 5 bases to trimming and J lost 3 bases; unmatched junction nucleotides: 3. The CDR3 spans 14 residues. Per the original methods: Estimates of nucleated cell counts were drawn from the amplification of reference gene primers. Method: immunoSEQ multiplex PCR; TCRdb's copy keeps in-frame clones and lacks some. The V and J calls and the clone size are those of that table, but D and trimming were determined from the DNA. Of approximately 20,000 clones detected, approximately 85% appear once; the ten largest clones hold around 64%. The chain has TRBV7-2 and TRBJ1-5, with TRBD1 matching 8 bases. This clonotype originated in an elderly man with acute or convalescent COVID-19. The sample was peripheral blood. The CDR3: CASSAGGFNQPQHF. CDR3 sequence (DNA): TGTGCCAGCAGCGCAGGGGGCTTCAATCAGCCCCAGCATTTT.